These T cell receptor beta chains were read from a single sample in a study of T-cell memory formation after mild COVID-19. MiXCR, run by TCRdb on the 5' RACE reads, gives a single entry per CDR3 protein. The profile shows more than 35,000 distinct CDR3 sequences, 8.5% to 10% of them singletons. The sample was PBMCs or a T cell subset sorted from them (not recorded which). The receptor set was obtained from an adult woman who had mild COVID-19 (a few samples of this study predate the infection). Cell type and time point are not known. The CDR3 runs from the conserved cysteine through the conserved F or W. D genes are given only for firm matches. Not every row has a clone size; where given, it reads once, few, many or a size class.

TRBV2	.	TRBJ2-5	.	CASRGRGDQYF	TGTGCCAGCAGGGGGAGAGGAGACCAGTACTTC
TRBV3-1	.	TRBJ2-1	many	CASSQGRAKEFF	TGTGCCAGCAGCCAAGGCAGGGCCAAGGAGTTCTTC
TRBV12-3/TRBV12-4	.	TRBJ2-1	many	CASSRGASVNEQFF	TGTGCCAGCAGCCGCGGCGCTAGCGTCAATGAGCAGTTCTTC
TRBV6-2/TRBV6-3	.	TRBJ1-2	few	CASRMDREYGYTF	TGTGCCAGCCGAATGGACAGAGAATATGGCTACACCTTC
TRBV7-2	.	TRBJ2-5	many	CASSLRVGGNPQETQYF	TGTGCCAGCAGCTTAAGGGTGGGAGGAAACCCTCAAGAGACCCAGTACTTC
TRBV6-5	.	TRBJ2-1	few	CASSTDRISYNEQFF	TGTGCCAGCAGTACCGACAGGATTTCATACAATGAGCAGTTCTTC
TRBV20-1	.	TRBJ2-7	.	CSAHRQGQYEQYF	TGCAGTGCCCACAGGCAGGGGCAATACGAGCAGTACTTC
TRBV7-2	TRBD2	TRBJ2-5	few	CASSSMDSGRGVTQYF	TGTGCCAGCAGCTCCATGGATAGCGGGAGGGGGGTGACCCAGTACTTC
TRBV5-5	.	TRBJ1-1	many	CASSLLHEAFF	TGTGCCAGCAGCTTGTTACATGAAGCTTTCTTT
TRBV12-3/TRBV12-4	TRBD2	TRBJ2-5	many	CASSHDSGSGETQYF	TGTGCCAGCAGTCACGATAGCGGGAGTGGAGAGACCCAGTACTTC
TRBV18	.	TRBJ2-7	.	CASSQGAGQETYEQYF	TGTGCCAGCTCCCAGGGAGCCGGGCAGGAGACCTACGAGCAGTACTTC
TRBV9	TRBD1	TRBJ1-5	.	CASSVGGTANQPQHF	TGTGCCAGCAGCGTAGGGGGGACAGCCAATCAGCCCCAGCATTTT
TRBV5-1	.	TRBJ1-2	few	CASSSLGGLEYGYTF	TGCGCCAGCAGCAGTCTGGGGGGGCTGGAGTATGGCTACACCTTC
TRBV19	TRBD2	TRBJ2-3	.	CASRAASGRADTQYF	TGTGCCAGTAGAGCGGCTAGCGGGAGAGCAGATACGCAGTATTTT
TRBV6-2/TRBV6-3	TRBD2	TRBJ2-5	many	CASSYARKSGTSGQETQYF	TGTGCCAGCAGTTACGCCAGAAAATCCGGGACTAGCGGGCAAGAGACCCAGTACTTC
TRBV5-8	TRBD1	TRBJ2-5	few	CASSSRTGGLETQYF	TGTGCCAGCAGCTCCCGGACAGGGGGCCTGGAGACCCAGTACTTC
TRBV29-1	.	TRBJ2-7	many	CSVDGDGRYEQYF	TGCAGCGTTGATGGGGACGGACGCTACGAGCAGTACTTC
TRBV12-3/TRBV12-4	.	TRBJ2-7	.	CASSFVQGSHEQYF	TGTGCCAGCAGTTTCGTACAGGGATCCCACGAGCAGTACTTC
TRBV7-6	.	TRBJ2-4	.	CASSSLGGNIKYF	TGTGCCAGCAGCTCCCTCGGCGGGAACATTAAGTACTTC
TRBV6-6	.	TRBJ1-1	.	CASSWTDSTEAFF	TGTGCCAGCAGTTGGACAGACTCCACTGAAGCTTTCTTT
TRBV29-1	.	TRBJ2-7	many	CSVEDHRYEQYF	TGCAGCGTTGAAGATCATCGTTACGAGCAGTACTTC
TRBV7-2	.	TRBJ1-2	.	CASSSYTRGKDYGYTF	TGTGCCAGCAGCTCTTACACCAGGGGAAAGGACTATGGCTACACCTTC
TRBV10-3	.	TRBJ1-1	.	CAIRTNTEAFF	TGTGCCATCAGGACGAACACTGAAGCTTTCTTT
TRBV20-1	.	TRBJ1-1	medium-sized	CSARMGHLLTEAFF	TGCAGTGCTAGAATGGGACACCTCCTCACTGAAGCTTTCTTT
TRBV29-1	.	TRBJ1-3	.	CSGLDPGGNTIYF	TGCAGCGGACTCGACCCGGGGGGAAACACCATATATTTT
TRBV4-1	.	TRBJ2-5	few	CASSQSGTKPWYF	TGCGCCAGCAGCCAAAGCGGAACAAAGCCTTGGTACTTC
TRBV12-3/TRBV12-4	TRBD2	TRBJ2-1	few	CASALAGAGNEQFF	TGTGCCAGCGCGTTAGCGGGGGCCGGAAATGAGCAGTTCTTC
TRBV4-3	.	TRBJ2-3	many	CASSQTPRTDTQYF	TGCGCCAGCAGTCAAACCCCCCGCACAGATACGCAGTATTTT
TRBV29-1	TRBD2	TRBJ2-7	many	CSVVLAGAPSYEQYF	TGCAGCGTTGTGCTAGCGGGAGCTCCCTCCTACGAGCAGTACTTC
TRBV5-4	.	TRBJ2-3	many	CASQPRGGSPQDTQYF	TGTGCCAGCCAGCCGCGCGGCGGCAGCCCCCAGGATACGCAGTATTTT
TRBV5-4	.	TRBJ2-2	few	CASSFARWNTGELFF	TGTGCCAGCAGCTTCGCTAGATGGAACACCGGGGAGCTGTTTTTT
TRBV5-5	.	TRBJ1-1	medium-sized	CASSSQGTEAFF	TGTGCCAGCAGCTCGCAGGGTACTGAAGCTTTCTTT